The T cell receptor (beta chain) described here comes from a study of shared clonotypes between healthy human individuals (dated by TCRdb to 2019 to 2021). Regarding the research as a whole: A couple of women and a few men aged 18 to 49 years were included in the cohort. Per donor, three plates each were used for CD4 naive and CD4 memory, two for CD8 naive, and one for CD8 memory. To estimate repertoire size and how much clonotypes are shared between individuals, the study performed deep sequencing of blood TCR repertoires from roughly five healthy adults. To increase sequencing depth and limit assay-specific biases, different laboratories used diverse techniques to prepare libraries and sequence TCR repertoires. Between about 0.8 and 9 billion PBMCs per donor were obtained by leukapheresis. What the work shows at the level of the full study, not this receptor alone: When a few donors were compared, the shared fraction of clonotypes was around 4.6% for naive CD4, around 4% for naive CD8, roughly 2.5% for memory CD4, and less than 0.45% for memory CD8. Sampling was restricted to blood, and TCR repertoires in tissue are likely to differ from TCR repertoires in blood. Incomplete sequencing was indicated by rarefaction of sorted-subset datasets, despite the large sequencing depth. Based on pairwise subsampling, the degree of clonotype sharing among donors was expected to be affected by sequencing depth. Estimated clonotype richness was generally larger for naive than for memory subsets. Because the study included a small number of donors, the genetic and exposure-history diversity represented was limited. Higher generation probabilities were observed for clonotypes shared by all four sorted-subset donors than for non-shared clonotypes.

CDR1 and CDR2 are drawn from the germline V gene: LGHNA, YSLEER. Trimming removed 0 bases from V and 0 bases from J; the gene matches leave 3 bases unexplained. The CDR3 runs 18 amino acids, cysteine and phenylalanine included. The kept DNA is CDR3 alone, 54 bases in frame from the first base. Using the deep immunoSEQ assay, multiplex PCR amplified TCR CDR3 regions from genomic DNA. Extracted genomic DNA from each cell subset was distributed evenly across all wells of several immunoSEQ 96-well plates, and each plate was treated as a replicate. For sorted subsets, around 200 ng genomic DNA, equal to 25,000 to 35,000 T cell genomes, was loaded into each replicate PCR. The purified libraries were quantified using a Qubit 3.0 fluorometer, sized with a Bioanalyzer 2100, and then quantified again using the KAPA Library Quantification kit. Each immunoSEQ 96-well plate was sequenced on its own single-read 150-cycle Illumina NextSeq 550 flow cell. The paper's processing steps were these. Because the immunoSEQ output held only junctional sequences and lacked quality scores, the filtering could not match the filtering applied to full-length reads. Sequences were annotated with PyIR, a Python wrapper for IgBLAST v1.9, using IMGT germline references to assign V/J genes and CDR3. Reads with weak V/J assignments (E-value above 1e-6), missing CDR3, stop codons, out-of-frame junctions, or ambiguous translated residues were removed. V3J clonotypes were defined as sequences sharing the same inferred V gene, J gene, and CDR3 amino acid sequence. To compute the percentage overlap between repertoires, the number of shared unique clonotypes was divided by the size of the smaller repertoire. Richness of each repertoire was evaluated using RTK rarefaction, the Chao1 estimator, and Recon v2.1 estimates of unobserved clonotypes. OLGA was used to compute generation probabilities for all TCRbeta clonotypes that the gDNA method yielded from a handful of donors. Entries here come from immuneACCESS through TCRdb and include only in-frame sequences with V and J called. Some clones fail to appear in such tables; in the studies checked, an unresolved V gene covers under half of the shortfall, and the cause of the remainder is unknown. V and J calls and clone size are copied from that table; D and trimming were computed from the DNA. The sample table lists over 2 million clones, 85% to 95% of them with a count of one. The ten largest make up 0.1% to 0.15% of the sample.

The donors were healthy, HIV-negative adults who had no recently reported acute infections or vaccinations. Every donor was a Caucasian adult living in Nashville, Tennessee, USA. CD4+ T cells were enriched by magnetic negative selection; naive cells were then positively selected on CD45RA, and the negative fraction formed the memory subset. After blood collection by leukapheresis, PBMCs were isolated using Ficoll-Histopaque density gradient centrifugation and then cryopreserved in the vapor phase of liquid nitrogen. Analytical flow cytometry was used to check the purity and quantity of every magnetically sorted T cell population. Genomic DNA was isolated from every sorted fraction and measured by UV absorbance on a Nanodrop 2000c. As concerns this clone: What antigen it recognizes has not been identified. Base qualities are not provided; no much larger clone lies one nucleotide away.

The sample consisted of naive CD4+ T cells sorted from blood. The meaning of the sample's cell subset or site label: CD45RA+ positively selected. The TCR was taken from a man aged 18 to 29 in good health. The rearrangement combines TRBV4-3 with TRBJ2-3; a stretch of 13 junction bases matches TRBD2. Here is the DNA: TGCGCCAGCAGCCAAGATGGACTAGCGGGGGCTAGCACAGATACGCAGTATTTT. Its protein is CASSQDGLAGASTDTQYF.